These 4 T cell receptor beta chains were sequenced from one sample in a study of shared clonotypes between healthy human individuals. Profiling relied on immunoSEQ multiplex PCR, and the TCRdb table lists in-frame clones only, not all of them. The table has millions of clones, about 94% seen once; the top ten hold about 1.1%. Naive CD8 isolation took CD45RO-negative cells positively selected for CCR7 and excluded terminally differentiated effector memory CD45RA+ cells. The sequencing input was naive CD8+ T cells sorted from blood. Receptor source: a man aged 18 to 29 in good health.

The J gene is TRBJ2-1, the V gene TRBV7-9, with TRBD2 matching 8 bases. This CDR3 region has 18 residues. The V gene end was trimmed by 1 base and the J gene end by 6 bases; junction bases not matched to a gene: 14. CDR1 is SEHNR, CDR2 FQNEAQ, per germline (reference sequence). CDR3 residues: CASSLESTSAYKANEQFF. The CDR3, as DNA: TGTGCCAGCAGCTTAGAATCGACTAGCGCATACAAAGCCAATGAGCAGTTCTTC. The full variable domain, with the rest looked up from reference TRBV7-9 and TRBJ2-1, is DTGVSQNPRHKITKRGQNVTFRCDPISEHNRLYWYRQTLGQGPEFLTYFQNEAQLEKSRLLSDRFSAERPKGSFSTLEIQRTEQGDSAMYLCASSLESTSAYKANEQFFGPGTRLTVL.

The chain recombines TRBV6-5 with TRBJ2-2, with 11 bases lining up with TRBD2. The CDR3 contains 14 residues. Germline CDR1 is MNHEY and CDR2 is SVGAGI. V was pared by 8 bases and J by 3 bases, with 2 bases of the junction left unmatched. This CDR3 is CASGLAGHTGELFF. The DNA of the CDR3 is TGTGCCAGCGGACTAGCGGGCCACACCGGGGAGCTGTTTTTT.

This clone turned up a few times. The rearrangement links TRBV19 to TRBJ1-4; TRBD1 aligns across 7 bases. Germline CDR1 LNHDA, CDR2 SQIVND (reference sequence). Trimming cost V 6 bases and J 5 bases; bases outside gene matches: 9. The CDR3 runs 15 residues. The CDR3 sequence: CASSTGTDKNEKLFF. The CDR3 region has the DNA TGTGCCAGTAGCACAGGGACAGATAAAAATGAAAAACTGTTTTTT.

V usage is TRBV11-2 and J usage is TRBJ2-3, with D possibly TRBD1 on 6 matching bases. The V end was cut by 2 bases, the J end by 6 bases, with 15 bases between. Germline lookup yields CDR1 SGHAT and CDR2 FQNNGV. The CDR3 contains 15 residues. The CDR3 nucleotides are TGTGCCAGCAGCTTAAGACAGGCCGGCGGGGATACGCAGTATTTT. This gives the protein CASSLRQAGGDTQYF.